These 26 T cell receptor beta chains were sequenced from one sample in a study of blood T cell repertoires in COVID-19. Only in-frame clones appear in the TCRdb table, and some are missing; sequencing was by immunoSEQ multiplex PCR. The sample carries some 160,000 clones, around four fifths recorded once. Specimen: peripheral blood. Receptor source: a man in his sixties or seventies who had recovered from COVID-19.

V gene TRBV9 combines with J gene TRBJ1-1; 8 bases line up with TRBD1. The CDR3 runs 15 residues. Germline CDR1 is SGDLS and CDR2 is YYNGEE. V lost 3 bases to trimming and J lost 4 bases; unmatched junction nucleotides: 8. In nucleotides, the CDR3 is TGTGCCAGCAGCGGTGGCAGGGGGCTAGTCACTGAAGCTTTCTTT. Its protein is CASSGGRGLVTEAFF.

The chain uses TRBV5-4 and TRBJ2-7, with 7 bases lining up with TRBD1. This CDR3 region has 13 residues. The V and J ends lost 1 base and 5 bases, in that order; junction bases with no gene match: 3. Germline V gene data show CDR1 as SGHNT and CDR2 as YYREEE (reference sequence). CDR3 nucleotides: TGTGCCAGCAGCTTGACAGGGGCGGACGAGCAGTACTTC. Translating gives CASSLTGADEQYF. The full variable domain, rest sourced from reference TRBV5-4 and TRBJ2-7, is ETGVTQSPTHLIKTRGQQVTLRCSSQSGHNTVSWYQQALGQGPQFIFQYYREEENGRGNFPPRFSGLQFPNYSSELNVNALELDDSALYLCASSLTGADEQYFGPGTRLTVT.

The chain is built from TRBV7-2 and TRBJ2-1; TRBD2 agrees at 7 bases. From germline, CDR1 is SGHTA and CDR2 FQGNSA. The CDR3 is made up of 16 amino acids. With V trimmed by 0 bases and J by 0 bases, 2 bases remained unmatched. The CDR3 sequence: CASSLASSGSYNEQFF. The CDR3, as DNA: TGTGCCAGCAGCTTAGCGTCTAGCGGCTCCTACAATGAGCAGTTCTTC. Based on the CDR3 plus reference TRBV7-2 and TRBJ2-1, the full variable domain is GAGVSQSPSNKVTEKGKDVELRCDPISGHTALYWYRQSLGQGLEFLIYFQGNSAPDKSGLPSDRFSAERTGGSVSTLTIQRTQQEDSAVYLCASSLASSGSYNEQFFGPGTRLTVL.

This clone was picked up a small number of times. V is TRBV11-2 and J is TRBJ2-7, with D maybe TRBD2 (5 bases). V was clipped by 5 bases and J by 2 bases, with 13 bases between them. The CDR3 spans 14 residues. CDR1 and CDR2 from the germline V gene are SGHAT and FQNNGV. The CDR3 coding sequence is TGTGCCAGCAGCGGACTCAAAGCACCCTACGAGCAGTACTTC. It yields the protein CASSGLKAPYEQYF.

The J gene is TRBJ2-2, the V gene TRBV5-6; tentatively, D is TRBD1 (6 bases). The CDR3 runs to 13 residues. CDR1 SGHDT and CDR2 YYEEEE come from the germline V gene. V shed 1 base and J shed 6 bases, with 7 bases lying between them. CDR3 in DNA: TGTGCCAGCAGCTTGTGGGGGCCCGGGGAGCTGTTTTTT. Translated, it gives CASSLWGPGELFF.

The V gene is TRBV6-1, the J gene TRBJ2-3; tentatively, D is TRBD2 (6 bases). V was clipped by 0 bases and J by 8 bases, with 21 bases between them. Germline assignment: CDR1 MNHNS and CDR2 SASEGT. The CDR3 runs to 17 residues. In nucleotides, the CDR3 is TGTGCCAGCAGTGAAGCGGGCCCTAGCGCCTCCGGGGGTACGCAGTATTTT. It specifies CASSEAGPSASGGTQYF.

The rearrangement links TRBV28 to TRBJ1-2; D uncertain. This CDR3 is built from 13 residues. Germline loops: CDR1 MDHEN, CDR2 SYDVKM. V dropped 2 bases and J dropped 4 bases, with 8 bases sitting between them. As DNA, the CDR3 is TGTGCCAGCAGTTTAGGGCAGGCCTATGGCTACACCTTC. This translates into CASSLGQAYGYTF.

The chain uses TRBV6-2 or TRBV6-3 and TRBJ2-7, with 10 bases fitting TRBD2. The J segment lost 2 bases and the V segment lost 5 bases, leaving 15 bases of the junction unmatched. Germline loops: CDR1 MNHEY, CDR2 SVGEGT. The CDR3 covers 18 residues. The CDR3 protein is CASSTRQREGEVAYEQYF. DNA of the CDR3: TGTGCCAGCAGTACCCGCCAGCGGGAGGGGGAAGTAGCCTACGAGCAGTACTTC.

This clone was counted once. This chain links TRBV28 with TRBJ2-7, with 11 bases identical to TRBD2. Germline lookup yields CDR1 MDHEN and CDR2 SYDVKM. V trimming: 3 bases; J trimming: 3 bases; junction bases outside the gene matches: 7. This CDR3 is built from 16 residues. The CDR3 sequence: CASSLTGTSGNYEQYF. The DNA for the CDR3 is TGTGCCAGCAGTTTGACCGGGACTAGCGGCAACTACGAGCAGTACTTC. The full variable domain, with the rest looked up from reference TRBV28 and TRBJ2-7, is DVKVTQSSRYLVKRTGEKVFLECVQDMDHENMFWYRQDPGLGLRLIYFSYDVKMKEKGDIPEGYSVSREKKERFSLILESASTNQTSMYLCASSLTGTSGNYEQYFGPGTRLTVT.

The CDR3: CATRQGGSETQYF. The CDR3 bases are TGTGCCACCCGGCAGGGGGGTTCAGAGACCCAGTACTTC. The chain employs TRBV27 and TRBJ2-5, with D possibly matching TRBD1 (7 bases). There are 13 residues in the CDR3. V dropped 10 bases and J dropped 4 bases, with 16 bases sitting between them. The germline CDR1 and CDR2 sequences are MNHEY and SMNVEV (reference sequence).

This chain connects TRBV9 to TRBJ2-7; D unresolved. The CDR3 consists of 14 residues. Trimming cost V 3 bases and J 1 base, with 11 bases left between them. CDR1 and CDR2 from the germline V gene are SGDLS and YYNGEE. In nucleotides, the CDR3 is TGTGCCAGCAGCGCCGAGGCTGTGTCCTACGAGCAGTACTTC. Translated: CASSAEAVSYEQYF.

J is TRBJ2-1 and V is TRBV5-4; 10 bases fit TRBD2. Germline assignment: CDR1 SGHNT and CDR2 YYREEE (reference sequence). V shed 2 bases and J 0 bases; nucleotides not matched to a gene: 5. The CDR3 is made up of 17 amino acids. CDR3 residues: CASSFGLAVSSYNEQFF. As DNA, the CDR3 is TGTGCCAGCAGCTTCGGACTAGCGGTTAGCTCCTACAATGAGCAGTTCTTC.

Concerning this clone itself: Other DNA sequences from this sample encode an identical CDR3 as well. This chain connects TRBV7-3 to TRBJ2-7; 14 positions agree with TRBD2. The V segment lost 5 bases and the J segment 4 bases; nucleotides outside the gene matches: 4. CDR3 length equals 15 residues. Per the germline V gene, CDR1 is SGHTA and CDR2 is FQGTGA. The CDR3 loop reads CASSPGTSGSYEQYF. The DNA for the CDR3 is TGTGCCAGCAGCCCCGGGACTAGCGGGAGTTACGAGCAGTACTTC.

The CDR3 sequence: CASSEGHYNEQFF. The CDR3 DNA sequence: TGCGCCAGCAGTGAGGGGCACTACAATGAGCAGTTCTTC. The chain employs TRBV10-2 and TRBJ2-1; D is unresolved. V was shortened by 2 bases and J by 3 bases, with 5 bases between the two germline ends. The germline V gene encodes CDR1 WSHSY and CDR2 SAAADI. The CDR3 extends over 13 amino acids.

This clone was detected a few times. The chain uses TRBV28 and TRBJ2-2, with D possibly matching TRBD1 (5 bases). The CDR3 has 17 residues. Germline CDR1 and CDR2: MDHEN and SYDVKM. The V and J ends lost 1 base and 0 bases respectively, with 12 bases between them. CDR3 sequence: CASSLFISGSNTGELFF. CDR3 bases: TGTGCCAGCAGTTTATTTATCTCAGGGTCGAACACCGGGGAGCTGTTTTTT.

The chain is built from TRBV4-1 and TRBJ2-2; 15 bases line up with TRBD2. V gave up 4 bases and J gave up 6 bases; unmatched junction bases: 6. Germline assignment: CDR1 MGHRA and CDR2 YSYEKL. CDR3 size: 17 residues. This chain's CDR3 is CASSLRTSGREAGELFF. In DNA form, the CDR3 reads TGCGCCAGCAGCCTCCGGACTAGCGGGAGGGAGGCCGGGGAGCTGTTTTTT.

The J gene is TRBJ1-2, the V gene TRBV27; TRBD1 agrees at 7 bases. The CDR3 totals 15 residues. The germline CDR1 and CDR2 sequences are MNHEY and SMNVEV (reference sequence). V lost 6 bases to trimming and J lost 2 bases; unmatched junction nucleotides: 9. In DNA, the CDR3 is TGTGCCAGCAGGCTAACCGGGACAGCGAACTATGGCTACACCTTC. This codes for CASRLTGTANYGYTF.

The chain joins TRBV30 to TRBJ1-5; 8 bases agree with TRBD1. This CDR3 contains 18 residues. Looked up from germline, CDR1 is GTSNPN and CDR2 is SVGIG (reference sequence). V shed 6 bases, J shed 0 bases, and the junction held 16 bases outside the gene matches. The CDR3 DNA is TGTGCCTGCACAAGTTCGGGCTCAGGGGGCCTTAGCAATCAGCCCCAGCATTTT. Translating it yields CACTSSGSGGLSNQPQHF.

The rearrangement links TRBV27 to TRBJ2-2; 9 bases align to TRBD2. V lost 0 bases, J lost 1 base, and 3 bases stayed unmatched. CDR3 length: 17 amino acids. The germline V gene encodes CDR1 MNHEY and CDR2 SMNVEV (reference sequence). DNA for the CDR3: TGTGCCAGCAGTTTATCCAGGACTAGCGTGAACACCGGGGAGCTGTTTTTT. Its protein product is CASSLSRTSVNTGELFF.

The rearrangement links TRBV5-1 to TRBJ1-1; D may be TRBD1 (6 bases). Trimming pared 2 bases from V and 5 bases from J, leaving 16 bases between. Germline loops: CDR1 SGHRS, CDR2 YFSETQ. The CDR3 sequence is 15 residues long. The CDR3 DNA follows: TGCGCCAGCAGCTTTACGGCAGGGGCGTATACTGAAGCTTTCTTT. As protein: CASSFTAGAYTEAFF.

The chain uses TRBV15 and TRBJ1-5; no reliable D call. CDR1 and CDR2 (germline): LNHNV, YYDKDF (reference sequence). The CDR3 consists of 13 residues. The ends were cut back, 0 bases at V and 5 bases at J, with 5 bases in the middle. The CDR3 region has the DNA TGTGCCACCAGCAGAGACCGGGATCAGCCCCAGCATTTT. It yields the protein CATSRDRDQPQHF.

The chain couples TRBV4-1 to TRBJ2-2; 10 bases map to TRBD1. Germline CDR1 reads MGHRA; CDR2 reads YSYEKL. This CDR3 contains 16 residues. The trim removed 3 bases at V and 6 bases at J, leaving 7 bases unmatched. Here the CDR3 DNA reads TGCGCCAGCAGCCAGCCCCCGGGACAGGGGTCCGGGGAGCTGTTTTTT. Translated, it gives CASSQPPGQGSGELFF.

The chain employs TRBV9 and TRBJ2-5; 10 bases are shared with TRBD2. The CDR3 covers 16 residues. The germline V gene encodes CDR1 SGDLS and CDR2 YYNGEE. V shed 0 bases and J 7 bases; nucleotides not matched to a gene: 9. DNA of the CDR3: TGTGCCAGCAGCGTAGCTGCTAGCGGGAGTCAGGGGACCCAGTACTTC. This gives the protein CASSVAASGSQGTQYF.

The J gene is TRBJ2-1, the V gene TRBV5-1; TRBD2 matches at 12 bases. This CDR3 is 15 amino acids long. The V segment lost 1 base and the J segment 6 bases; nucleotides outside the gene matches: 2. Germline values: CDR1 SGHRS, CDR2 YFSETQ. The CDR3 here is CASSLLGLAGNEQFF. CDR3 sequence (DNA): TGCGCCAGCAGCTTGTTGGGACTAGCGGGCAATGAGCAGTTCTTC.

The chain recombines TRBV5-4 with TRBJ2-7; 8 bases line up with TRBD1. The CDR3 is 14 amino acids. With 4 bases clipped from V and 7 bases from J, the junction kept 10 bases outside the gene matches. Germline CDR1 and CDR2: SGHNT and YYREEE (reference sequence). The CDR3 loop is CASSTTTDRAEQYF. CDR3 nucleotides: TGTGCCAGCAGCACTACTACGGACAGGGCAGAGCAGTACTTC.

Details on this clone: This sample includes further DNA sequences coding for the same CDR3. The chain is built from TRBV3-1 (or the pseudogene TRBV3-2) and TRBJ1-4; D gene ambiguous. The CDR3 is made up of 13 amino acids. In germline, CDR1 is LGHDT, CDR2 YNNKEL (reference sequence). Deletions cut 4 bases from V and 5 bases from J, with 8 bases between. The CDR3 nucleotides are TGTGCCAGCAGCCCGGGATCGAATGAAAAACTGTTTTTT. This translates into CASSPGSNEKLFF.